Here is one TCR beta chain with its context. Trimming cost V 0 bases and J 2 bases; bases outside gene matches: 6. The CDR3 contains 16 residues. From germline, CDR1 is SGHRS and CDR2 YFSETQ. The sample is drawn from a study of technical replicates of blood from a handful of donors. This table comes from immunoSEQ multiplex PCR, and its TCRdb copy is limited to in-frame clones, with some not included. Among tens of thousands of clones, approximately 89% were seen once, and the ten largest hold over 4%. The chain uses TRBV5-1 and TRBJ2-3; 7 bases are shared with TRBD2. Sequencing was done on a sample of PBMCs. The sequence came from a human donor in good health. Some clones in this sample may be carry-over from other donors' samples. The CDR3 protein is CASSLVAGVTTDTQYF. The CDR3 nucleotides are TGCGCCAGCAGCTTGGTTGCGGGGGTTACCACAGATACGCAGTATTTT. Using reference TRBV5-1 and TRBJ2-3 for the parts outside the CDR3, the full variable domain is KAGVTQTPRYLIKTRGQQVTLSCSPISGHRSVSWYQQTPGQGLQFLFEYFSETQRNKGNFPGRFSGRQFSNSRSEMNVSTLELGDSALYLCASSLVAGVTTDTQYFGPGTRLTVL.